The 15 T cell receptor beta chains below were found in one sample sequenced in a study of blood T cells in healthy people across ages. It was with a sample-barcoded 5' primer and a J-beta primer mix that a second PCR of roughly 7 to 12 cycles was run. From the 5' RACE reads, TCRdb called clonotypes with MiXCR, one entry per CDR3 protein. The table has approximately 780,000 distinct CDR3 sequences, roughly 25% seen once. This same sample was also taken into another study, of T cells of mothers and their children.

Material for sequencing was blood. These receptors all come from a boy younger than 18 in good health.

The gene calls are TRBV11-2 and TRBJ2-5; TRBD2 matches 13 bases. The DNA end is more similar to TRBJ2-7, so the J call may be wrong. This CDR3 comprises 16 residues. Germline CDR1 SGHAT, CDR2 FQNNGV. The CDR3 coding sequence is TGTGCCAGCAGCTTAGTGGGACTAGCGGGGATTTACGAGCAGTACTTC. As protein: CASSLVGLAGIYEQYF.

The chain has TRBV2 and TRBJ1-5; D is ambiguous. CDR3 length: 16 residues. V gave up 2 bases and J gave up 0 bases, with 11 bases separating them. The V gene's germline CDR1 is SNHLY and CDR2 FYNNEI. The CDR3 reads CASSERAAYSNQPQHF. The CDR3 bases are TGTGCCAGCAGTGAAAGGGCAGCTTATAGCAATCAGCCCCAGCATTTT. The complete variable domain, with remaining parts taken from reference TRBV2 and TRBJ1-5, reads EPEVTQTPSHQVTQMGQEVILRCVPISNHLYFYWYRQILGQKVEFLVSFYNNEISEKSEIFDDQFSVERPDGSNFTLKIRSTKLEDSAMYFCASSERAAYSNQPQHFGDGTRLSIL.

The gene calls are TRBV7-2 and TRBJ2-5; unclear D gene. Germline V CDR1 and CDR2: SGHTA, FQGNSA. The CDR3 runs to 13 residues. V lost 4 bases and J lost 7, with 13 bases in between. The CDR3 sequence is CASSSGRPGTQYF. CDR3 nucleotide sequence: TGTGCCAGCAGCTCGGGTCGCCCGGGGACCCAGTACTTC.

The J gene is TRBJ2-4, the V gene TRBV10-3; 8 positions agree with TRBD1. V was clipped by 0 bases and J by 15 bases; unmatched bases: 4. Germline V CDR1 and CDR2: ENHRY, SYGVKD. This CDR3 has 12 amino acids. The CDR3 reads CAISESDRVRYF. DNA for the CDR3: TGTGCCATCAGTGAGTCGGACAGGGTGAGGTACTTC.

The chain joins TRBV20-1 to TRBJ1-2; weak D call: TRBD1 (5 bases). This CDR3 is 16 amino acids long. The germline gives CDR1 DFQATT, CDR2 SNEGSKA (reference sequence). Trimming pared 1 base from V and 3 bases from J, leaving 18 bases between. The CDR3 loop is CSARGVGGGLDYGYTF. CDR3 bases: TGCAGTGCTAGAGGGGTTGGGGGGGGTTTAGACTATGGCTACACCTTC.

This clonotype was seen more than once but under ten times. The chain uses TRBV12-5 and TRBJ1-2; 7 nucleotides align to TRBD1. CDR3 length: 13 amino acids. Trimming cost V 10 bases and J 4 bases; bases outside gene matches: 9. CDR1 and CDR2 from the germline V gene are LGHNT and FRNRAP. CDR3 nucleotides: TGTGCTACCCGGACAGGAAGCGCCTATGGCTACACCTTC. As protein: CATRTGSAYGYTF.

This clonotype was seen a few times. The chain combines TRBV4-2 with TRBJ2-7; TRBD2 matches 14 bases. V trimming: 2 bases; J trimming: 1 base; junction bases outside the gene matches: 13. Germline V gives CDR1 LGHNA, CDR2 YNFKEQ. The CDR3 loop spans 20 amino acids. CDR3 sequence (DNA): TGTGCCAGCAGCCAATTTGAGACTAGCGGGGGGGCGTACGAATCCTACGAGCAGTACTTC. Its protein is CASSQFETSGGAYESYEQYF.

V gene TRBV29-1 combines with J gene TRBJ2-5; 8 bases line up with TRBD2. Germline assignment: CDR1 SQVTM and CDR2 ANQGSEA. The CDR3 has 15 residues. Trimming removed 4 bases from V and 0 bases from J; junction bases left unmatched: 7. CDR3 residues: CSVAPTGGNQETQYF. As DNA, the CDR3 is TGCAGCGTTGCCCCAACGGGGGGGAACCAAGAGACCCAGTACTTC.

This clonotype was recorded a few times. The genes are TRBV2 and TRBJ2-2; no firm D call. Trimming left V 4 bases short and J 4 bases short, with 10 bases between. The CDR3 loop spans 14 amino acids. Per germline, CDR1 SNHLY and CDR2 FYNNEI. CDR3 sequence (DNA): TGTGCCAGCAGTGTTTTGGGTCCCACCGGGGAGCTGTTTTTT. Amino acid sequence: CASSVLGPTGELFF. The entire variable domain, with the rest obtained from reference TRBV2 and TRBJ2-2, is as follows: EPEVTQTPSHQVTQMGQEVILRCVPISNHLYFYWYRQILGQKVEFLVSFYNNEISEKSEIFDDQFSVERPDGSNFTLKIRSTKLEDSAMYFCASSVLGPTGELFFGEGSRLTVL.

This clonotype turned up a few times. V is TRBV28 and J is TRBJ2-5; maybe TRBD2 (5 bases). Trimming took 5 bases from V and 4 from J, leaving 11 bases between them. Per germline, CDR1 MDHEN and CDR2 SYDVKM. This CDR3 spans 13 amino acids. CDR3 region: CASSRGSIETQYF. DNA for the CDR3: TGTGCCAGCAGTCGGGGTAGCATAGAGACCCAGTACTTC.

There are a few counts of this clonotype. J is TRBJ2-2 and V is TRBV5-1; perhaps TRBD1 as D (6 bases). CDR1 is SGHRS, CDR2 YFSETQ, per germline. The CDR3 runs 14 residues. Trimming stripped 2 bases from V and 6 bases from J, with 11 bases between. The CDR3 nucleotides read TGCGCCAGCAGCTTTGGGGGCCAGGCCGGGGAGCTGTTTTTT. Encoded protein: CASSFGGQAGELFF.

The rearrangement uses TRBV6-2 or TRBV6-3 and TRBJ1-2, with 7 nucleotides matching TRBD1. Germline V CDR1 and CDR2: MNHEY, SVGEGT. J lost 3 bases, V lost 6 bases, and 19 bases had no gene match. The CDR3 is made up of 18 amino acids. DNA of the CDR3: TGTGCCAGCAGCACAGTCACCCAGACAGGGTCGGAGCACTATGGCTACACCTTC. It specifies CASSTVTQTGSEHYGYTF.

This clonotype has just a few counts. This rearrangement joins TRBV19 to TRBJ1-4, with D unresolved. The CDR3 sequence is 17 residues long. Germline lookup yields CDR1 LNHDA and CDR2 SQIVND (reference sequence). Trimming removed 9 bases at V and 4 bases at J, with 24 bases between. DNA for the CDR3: TGTGCCAGCGCCCGGGGTGACACCCAAATCGTTAATGAAAAACTGTTTTTT. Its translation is CASARGDTQIVNEKLFF.

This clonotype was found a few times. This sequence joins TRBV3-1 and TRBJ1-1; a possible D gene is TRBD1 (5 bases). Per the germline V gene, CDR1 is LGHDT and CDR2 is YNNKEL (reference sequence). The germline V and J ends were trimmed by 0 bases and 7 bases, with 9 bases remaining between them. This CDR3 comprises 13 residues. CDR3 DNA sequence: TGTGCCAGCAGCCAAGATTGGGGGATTGAAGCTTTCTTT. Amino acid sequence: CASSQDWGIEAFF.

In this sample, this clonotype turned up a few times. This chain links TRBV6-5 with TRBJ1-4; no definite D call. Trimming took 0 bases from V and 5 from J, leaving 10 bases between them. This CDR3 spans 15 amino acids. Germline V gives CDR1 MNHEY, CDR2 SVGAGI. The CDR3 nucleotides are TGTGCCAGCAGTTACTCCGGGGTATTAAATGAAAAACTGTTTTTT. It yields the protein CASSYSGVLNEKLFF.